The sequence of this T cell receptor (beta chain) was determined in a study of cytomegalovirus exposure and HLA in healthy donors. CDR1 is SNHLY, CDR2 FYNNEI, per germline. The CDR3 is made up of 16 amino acids. Trimming cost V 6 bases and J 0 bases, with 16 bases left between them. Healthy bone marrow donors made up the donors. Overall study findings and caveats: Associated with cytomegalovirus, according to the listing, were 164 TCR beta chains. Clonal expansion, a later analysis showed, was greater in HLA-associated TCR beta chains than in equally common others.

Comments on this clone: Antigen specificity is unknown.

The primer mix had 60 Vbeta and 13 Jbeta primers. Data came from immunoSEQ multiplex PCR; TCRdb stores just in-frame clones and leaves some out. This sample has tens of thousands of clones, with about 70% found just once. This TCR came from a woman aged 45-60 years in good health and CMV-seropositive. This rearrangement joins TRBV2 to TRBJ2-3; tentative D call: TRBD1 (7 bases). The sequencing input was PBMCs. The CDR3 sequence: CASSEQGGPSTDTQYF. CDR3 bases: TGTGCCAGCAGCGAGCAGGGGGGTCCTAGCACAGATACGCAGTATTTT.